What follows describes a single T cell receptor beta chain. Its antigen is still unknown. Per-nucleotide qualities are absent, and no much larger clonotype sits a single base away. The data stem from a study of T cell changes during pregnancy in multiple sclerosis (dated by TCRdb to about 2019). For the wider study: Changes in the T cell repertoire over the course of pregnancy were examined in this study in women with multiple sclerosis.

Library creation used the immunoSEQ multiplex PCR assay. TCRdb took this table from immuneACCESS and kept in-frame rearrangements with V and J called. Such tables lack part of the clones; where checked against another copy, unresolved V genes explain under half of the gap, and the rest is unexplained. Recorded for this sample are roughly 57,000 clones; more than 75% of them occurred a single time. Around 3.3% of the sample is taken by the ten largest. The TCR was taken from a female donor with multiple sclerosis, enrolled in a pregnancy study. Sample: CD8+ T cells from peripheral blood mononuclear cells, taken before pregnancy.

This receptor has the CDR3 CASSLGTGDHTEAFF. The sequence in DNA is TGTGCCAGCAGCCTCGGGACAGGGGACCACACTGAAGCTTTCTTT. The chain couples TRBV4-2 to TRBJ1-1; TRBD1 matches 10 bases in the middle. Reading the germline V gene gives CDR1 LGHNA and CDR2 YNFKEQ. The CDR3 measures 15 amino acids from cysteine to phenylalanine. CDR3 DNA is the only sequence kept; it has 45 bases, read in frame from the first base. Compared with germline, V lacks 4 bases and J lacks 3 bases; bases without a gene match: 5.